The entry below describes one T cell receptor beta chain. Other DNA sequences of this sample code for an identical CDR3. Germline loops: CDR1 KGHSH, CDR2 LQKENI. After removal of 3 bases from V and 3 bases from J, the junction contained 2 bases not matched to a gene. The CDR3 totals 15 residues. The data belong to a study of Ad26.COV2.S vaccination and SARS-CoV-2 variants. Sequencing was performed with immunoSEQ multiplex PCR; in TCRdb, only in-frame clones are kept and a portion is missing. The table records roughly 350,000 clones, 88% of them present only once. Treatment described: around 19 received Ad26.COV2.S at low or high dose, single or two shots; roughly 5 received placebo; per-sample allocation not given. Sampling was done on day 63 after the first vaccine or placebo injection.

The TCR comes from a person aged 18 to 65 who received the Ad26.COV2.S COVID-19 vaccine or a placebo. This specimen was peripheral blood, taken in a trial of Ad26.COV2.S vaccine versus placebo. The chain uses TRBV18 and TRBJ2-7; 13 positions agree with TRBD2. In nucleotides, the CDR3 is TGTGCCAGCTCACCGGGGACTAGCGGGAACTACGAGCAGTACTTC. Translating gives CASSPGTSGNYEQYF.